The rows below give T cell receptor beta chains drawn from one sample of a study of shared clonotypes between healthy human individuals. Profiled with immunoSEQ multiplex PCR; TCRdb holds only in-frame clones, not every one. The profile shows around 620,000 clones, 85% to 95% of them singletons. The sample consisted of naive CD8+ T cells sorted from blood. These receptors came from a woman between 25 and 40 years old in good health. Both conserved end residues are part of each CDR3. The D gene is left open where the match is weak. Size tells how often a clone was seen (once, few, many) or the class of an expanded clone, and some rows leave it out.

v_gene,abundance,d_gene,j_gene,len,CDR3aa
TRBV5-6,-,-,TRBJ2-7,12,CASSLGAYEQYF
TRBV11-2,-,-,TRBJ2-7,14,CASSPRTVSYEQYF
TRBV30,few,-,TRBJ1-1,12,CAWTVKNTEAFF
TRBV7-3,-,-,TRBJ2-7,13,CASSLAASYEQYF
TRBV7-9,-,TRBD1,TRBJ1-2,13,CASSGEQGDGYTF
TRBV5-5,-,-,TRBJ2-7,14,CASSSPGEHYEQYF
TRBV27,-,TRBD2,TRBJ2-7,15,CASSLTGTSGYEQYF
TRBV28,once,-,TRBJ1-1,15,CASSFTGWGRTEAFF
TRBV30,few,-,TRBJ1-5,14,CAWSSGGSNQPQHF
TRBV4-1,-,TRBD2,TRBJ2-7,14,CASSYTTSAYEQYF
TRBV5-1,-,-,TRBJ1-2,14,CASSFQWRDGGYTF
TRBV7-6,-,-,TRBJ1-2,15,CASSLGVGNRDGYTF
TRBV6-1,-,-,TRBJ2-7,12,CASSNTRYEQYF
TRBV30,-,-,TRBJ1-1,11,CAGRENTEAFF
TRBV19,-,-,TRBJ1-1,14,CASGPGQMNTEAFF
TRBV5-6,-,-,TRBJ1-3,13,CASSWDSGNTIYF
TRBV2,-,-,TRBJ1-4,16,CASTVREDQRDEKLFF
TRBV14,-,-,TRBJ2-5,14,CASSHVGARETQYF
TRBV7-8,-,TRBD2,TRBJ2-7,15,CASSLGGTRSYEQYF
TRBV27,-,TRBD2,TRBJ2-2,17,CASSDPGLAGAVGELFF
TRBV28,-,-,TRBJ1-3,18,CASRTQEGTHRSGNTIYF
TRBV27,-,TRBD1,TRBJ1-1,15,CASSAGTGGRSSAFF
TRBV27,-,TRBD1,TRBJ1-1,15,CASSVTGGGGTEAFF
TRBV19,-,TRBD2,TRBJ2-1,14,CASSMSSGRNEQFF
TRBV4-1,-,-,-,15,CASSQVSLPSDEQYF
TRBV19,-,-,TRBJ2-1,16,CASSIDQTRSYNEQFF
TRBV28,-,-,TRBJ1-5,15,CASTHLDEPNQPQHF
TRBV28,-,-,TRBJ2-7,16,CASSFYGNRNTYEQYF
TRBV5-1,-,TRBD1,TRBJ2-1,16,CASSRPGTGGSNEQFF
TRBV7-9,-,TRBD2,TRBJ2-7,19,CASSPRTSGRSTRSYEQYF
TRBV27,-,-,TRBJ2-1,13,CASSLFPYNEQFF
TRBV27,-,-,TRBJ2-1,14,CASRFGSRANEQFF
TRBV7-9,-,-,TRBJ1-2,12,CASSLKGLGYTF
TRBV5-4,-,-,TRBJ2-7,15,CASSLQAGPFYEQYF
TRBV14,-,TRBD2,TRBJ2-1,21,CPPALLSGLAGGKGLVYEQFF
TRBV27,-,-,TRBJ2-3,14,CASSPRDTTDTQYF
TRBV27,-,-,TRBJ2-7,14,CASSLSRGEYEQYF
TRBV28,-,TRBD1,TRBJ2-7,15,CASSLAGQGMHEQYF
TRBV19,-,TRBD2,TRBJ2-7,13,CASSALADYEQYF
TRBV28,-,TRBD2,TRBJ2-5,16,CASSFTGGPMGETQYF
TRBV27,-,-,TRBJ1-1,12,CASSFGRGEAFF
TRBV2,-,-,TRBJ2-7,13,CASSEPDGYEQYF
TRBV7-9,-,TRBD1,TRBJ1-3,16,CASSHNEAGGGNTIYF
TRBV5-1,-,-,TRBJ2-5,18,CASANFSGVLVPQETQYF
TRBV6-1,-,-,TRBJ1-5,12,CASSEGRTPQHF
TRBV9,-,-,TRBJ2-1,14,CASSGFGANDEQFF
TRBV5-5,-,TRBD1,TRBJ1-2,15,CASSSWDSLNYGYTF
TRBV28,-,TRBD2,TRBJ2-7,14,CASRDGTSGYEQYF
TRBV11-2,-,-,TRBJ2-3,16,CASSSSPGLTTDTQYF
TRBV5-6,-,-,TRBJ2-1,15,CASSLEGLAYNEQFF
TRBV6-1,-,-,TRBJ2-1,12,CASSEASHEQFF
TRBV27,-,-,TRBJ2-1,12,CASSFSLNEQFF
TRBV19,-,-,TRBJ1-2,15,CASSIAHEGLDGYTF
TRBV2,-,TRBD2,TRBJ2-1,15,CASSYSGSSYNEQFF
TRBV4-2,-,-,TRBJ2-1,13,CAAGQGSYNEQFF